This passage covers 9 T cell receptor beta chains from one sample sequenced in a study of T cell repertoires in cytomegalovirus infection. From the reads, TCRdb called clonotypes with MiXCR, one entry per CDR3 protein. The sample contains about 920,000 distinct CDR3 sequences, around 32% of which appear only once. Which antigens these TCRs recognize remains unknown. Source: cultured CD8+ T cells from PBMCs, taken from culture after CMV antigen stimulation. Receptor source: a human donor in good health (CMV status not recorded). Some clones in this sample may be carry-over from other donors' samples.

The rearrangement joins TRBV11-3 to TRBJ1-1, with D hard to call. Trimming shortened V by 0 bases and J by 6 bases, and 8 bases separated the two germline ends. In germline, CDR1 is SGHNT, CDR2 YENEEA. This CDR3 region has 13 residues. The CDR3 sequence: CASSLDYGSEAFF. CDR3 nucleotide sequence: TGTGCCAGCAGCTTAGATTACGGTTCTGAAGCTTTCTTT.

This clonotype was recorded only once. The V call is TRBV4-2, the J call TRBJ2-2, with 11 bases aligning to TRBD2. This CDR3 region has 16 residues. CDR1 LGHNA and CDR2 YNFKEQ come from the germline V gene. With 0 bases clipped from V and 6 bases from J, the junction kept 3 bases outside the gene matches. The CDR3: CASSQDSGGASGELFF. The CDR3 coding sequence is TGTGCCAGCAGCCAAGATAGCGGGGGGGCATCCGGGGAGCTGTTTTTT.

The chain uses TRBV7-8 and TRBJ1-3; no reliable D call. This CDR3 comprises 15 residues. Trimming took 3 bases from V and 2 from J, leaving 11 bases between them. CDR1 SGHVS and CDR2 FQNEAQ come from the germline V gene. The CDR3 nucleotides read TGTGCCAGCAGCTTGGAACAGCAGCCTGGAAACACCATATATTTT. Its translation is CASSLEQQPGNTIYF.

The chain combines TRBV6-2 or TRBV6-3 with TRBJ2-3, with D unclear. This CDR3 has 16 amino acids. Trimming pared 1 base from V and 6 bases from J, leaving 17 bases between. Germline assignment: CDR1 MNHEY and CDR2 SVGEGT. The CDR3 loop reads CASSYFLLSGPDTQYF. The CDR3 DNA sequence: TGTGCCAGCAGTTACTTCTTACTTAGTGGTCCGGATACGCAGTATTTT.

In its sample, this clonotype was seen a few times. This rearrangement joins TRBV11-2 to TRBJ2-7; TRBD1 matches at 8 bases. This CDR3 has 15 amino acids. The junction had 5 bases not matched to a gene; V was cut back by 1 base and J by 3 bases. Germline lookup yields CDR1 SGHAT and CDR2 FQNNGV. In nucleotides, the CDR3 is TGTGCCAGCAGCTTAGGGAGCAGGGGGCTCTACGAGCAGTACGTC. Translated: CASSLGSRGLYEQYV.

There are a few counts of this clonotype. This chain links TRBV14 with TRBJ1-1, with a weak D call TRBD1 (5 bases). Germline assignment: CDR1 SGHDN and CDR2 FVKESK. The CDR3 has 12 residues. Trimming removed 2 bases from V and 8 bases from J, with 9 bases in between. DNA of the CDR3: TGTGCCAGCAGCCAACCAGGGATAGAAGCTTTCTTT. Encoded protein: CASSQPGIEAFF.

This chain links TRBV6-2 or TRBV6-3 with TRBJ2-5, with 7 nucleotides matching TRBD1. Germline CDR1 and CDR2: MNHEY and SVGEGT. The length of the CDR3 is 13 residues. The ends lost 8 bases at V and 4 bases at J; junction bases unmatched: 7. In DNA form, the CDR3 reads TGTGCCAGCGCCATGACAGGGAGAGAGACCCAGTACTTC. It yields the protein CASAMTGRETQYF.

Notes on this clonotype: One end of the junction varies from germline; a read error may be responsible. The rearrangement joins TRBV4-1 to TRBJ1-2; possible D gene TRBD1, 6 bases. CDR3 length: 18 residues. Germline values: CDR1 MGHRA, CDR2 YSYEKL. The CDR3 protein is CASSQDRGQDSGLRGYTF. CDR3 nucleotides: TGTGCCAGCAGCCAAGACCGGGGCCAGGACAGTGGACTTCGTGGCTACACCTTC.

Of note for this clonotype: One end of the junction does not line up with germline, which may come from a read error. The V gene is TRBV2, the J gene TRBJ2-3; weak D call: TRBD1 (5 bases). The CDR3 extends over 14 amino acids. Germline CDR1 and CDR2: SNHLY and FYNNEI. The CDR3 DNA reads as TGTGCCAGCAGTGAATTGATTCGCACAGGTACGCAGTATTTT. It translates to CASSELIRTGTQYF.